This TCR beta chain emerged from a study of T-cell reconstitution after alpha-beta-depleted transplantation in children. Findings of the study overall: Newly produced T cells mostly accounted for T-cell counts and diversity one year post-transplant. There were reportedly several hundred expanded graft clones from which alpha-beta T cells came about two months after transplant.

There are a few counts of this clonotype. Its antigen is as yet unknown. Unique molecular identifiers were used to barcode this TCRbeta library. TCRdb independently ran MiXCR on the PCR reads; one entry per CDR3 protein. This sample carries some 200,000 distinct CDR3 sequences, 5% to 7.5% of them seen once, and the ten largest clones take around 4.4%. This clonotype was sampled from a girl in the first two years of life with combined immunodeficiency, due to receive a stem cell transplant. The sequencing used PBMCs, collected before TCRalphabeta/CD19-depleted stem cell transplant.

CDR3 DNA sequence: TGTGCCAGCAGGCCAAGGAGGGTACCCCGGGGCAGCGGGGAGACCCAGTACTTC. As protein: CASRPRRVPRGSGETQYF. This chain connects TRBV7-8 to TRBJ2-5, with D perhaps TRBD2 (6 bases). Germline V gives CDR1 SGHVS, CDR2 FQNEAQ. This CDR3 is built from 18 residues. Trimming removed 6 bases at V and 5 bases at J, with 28 bases between. The full variable domain, in which reference TRBV7-8 and TRBJ2-5 provide the parts outside the CDR3, is GAGVSQSPRYKVAKRGQDVALRCDPISGHVSLFWYQQALGQGPEFLTYFQNEAQLDKSGLPSDRFFAERPEGSVSTLKIQRTQQEDSAVYLCASRPRRVPRGSGETQYFGPGTRLLVL.